This T cell receptor beta chain came from a study of blood T cells in healthy people across ages. Primers used in a second PCR of roughly 6 to 11 cycles were a sample-barcoded 5' primer and a J-beta primer mix. Via MiXCR, TCRdb re-called the 5' RACE reads, giving one row per CDR3 protein. Of about 700,000 distinct CDR3 sequences listed, around 32% are singletons. A remark on this clonotype: Its antigen is currently unknown.

Study conclusions and caveats: Diversity figures derived from one million T cells were judged to underestimate the true value. Both higher diversity and more naive CD4+ cells marked long-lived donors when set against aged donors.

The trim removed 3 bases at V and 2 bases at J, leaving 3 bases unmatched. Germline CDR1 is DFQATT and CDR2 is SNEGSKA (reference sequence). The CDR3 has 14 residues. The TCR sequence derives from a woman of 80 years or more in good health. This chain uses TRBV20-1 with TRBJ2-1; 8 positions match TRBD2. Sequencing input: blood. The CDR3 bases are TGCAGTGCTAGCGGTAGCGGGACCTACAATGAGCAGTTCTTC. Amino acid sequence: CSASGSGTYNEQFF.